These 13 T cell receptor beta chains originate from one sample sequenced in a study of shared clonotypes between healthy human individuals. Sequencing used immunoSEQ multiplex PCR; TCRdb keeps in-frame clones, though not all of them. The sample gives roughly 500,000 clones, 79% of which show up once; less than 15% is in the top ten. The material sequenced was PBMCs. These receptors were taken from a woman aged 35 to 49 in good health. Some clones in this sample may be carry-over from other donors' samples.

This chain uses TRBV5-1 with TRBJ1-1, with D maybe TRBD1 (5 bases). Germline CDR1 and CDR2: SGHRS and YFSETQ. V was pared by 0 bases and J by 6 bases, with 12 bases between. This CDR3 spans 14 amino acids. The DNA for the CDR3 is TGCGCCAGCAGCTTGGTGGTACAGGAGGCTGAAGCTTTCTTT. This encodes CASSLVVQEAEAFF.

J is TRBJ2-7 and V is TRBV19; 8 positions match TRBD1. V was clipped by 6 bases and J by 3 bases; unmatched bases: 13. This CDR3 has 16 residues. Germline CDR1 is LNHDA and CDR2 is SQIVND (reference sequence). The CDR3 DNA reads TGTGCCAGTAGGCGCACGACCGGGACAGGTCGCTACGAGCAGTACTTC. Encoded protein: CASRRTTGTGRYEQYF.

The rearrangement joins TRBV18 to TRBJ2-1; D is unclear. Trimming cost V 1 base and J 5 bases, with 6 bases left between them. CDR3 length: 13 amino acids. Germline loops: CDR1 KGHSH, CDR2 LQKENI. CDR3 region: CASSPRRDNEQFF. The CDR3 bases are TGTGCCAGCTCACCACGAAGGGACAATGAGCAGTTCTTC.

The chain links TRBV28 to TRBJ2-1; no definite D call. The V gene lost 2 bases and the J gene lost 4 bases, with 9 bases spanning the gap. From germline, CDR1 is MDHEN and CDR2 SYDVKM. The CDR3 consists of 14 residues. For the CDR3, the DNA is TGTGCCAGCAGTTTAAGGGCCGATTACAATGAGCAGTTCTTC. Translated: CASSLRADYNEQFF.

This clone occurred once. V usage is TRBV18 and J usage is TRBJ1-3; D is perhaps TRBD1 (6 bases). Germline V CDR1 and CDR2: KGHSH, LQKENI. V was shortened by 2 bases and J by 0 bases, with 14 bases between the two germline ends. This CDR3 is built from 17 residues. Written as DNA, the CDR3 is TGTGCCAGCTCACCAAGGACAGACCAGAGCTCTGGAAACACCATATATTTT. As protein: CASSPRTDQSSGNTIYF.

The chain joins TRBV7-8 to TRBJ2-7; D possibly matches TRBD1 or TRBD2 (5 bases each). The V end lost 4 bases, the J end lost 7 bases, and 23 bases lay between the germline ends. This CDR3 has 16 residues. In germline, CDR1 is SGHVS, CDR2 FQNEAQ. The CDR3 here is CASSSQLRDHSLEQYF. Written as DNA, the CDR3 is TGTGCCAGCAGCTCCCAATTAAGGGACCACTCTTTGGAGCAGTACTTC. The full variable domain, in which reference TRBV7-8 and TRBJ2-7 provide the parts outside the CDR3, is GAGVSQSPRYKVAKRGQDVALRCDPISGHVSLFWYQQALGQGPEFLTYFQNEAQLDKSGLPSDRFFAERPEGSVSTLKIQRTQQEDSAVYLCASSSQLRDHSLEQYFGPGTRLTVT.

The chain recombines TRBV9 with TRBJ1-4; 9 nucleotides agree with TRBD1. Looked up from germline, CDR1 is SGDLS and CDR2 is YYNGEE. The V segment lost 4 bases and the J segment 8 bases; nucleotides outside the gene matches: 6. The CDR3 is made up of 14 amino acids. The CDR3 region is CASSRTGEDEKLFF. The CDR3 nucleotides are TGTGCCAGCAGCCGGACAGGGGAGGACGAAAAACTGTTTTTT.

The gene calls are TRBV29-1 and TRBJ2-5; 7 nucleotides agree with TRBD2. This CDR3 is 14 amino acids long. In germline, CDR1 is SQVTM, CDR2 ANQGSEA. Germline trimming cut 7 bases from V and 5 bases from J; bases unmatched to any gene: 13. The CDR3 bases are TGCAGCGCCCTGAGGTTGGGAGGGCGGGAGACCCAGTACTTC. Its translation: CSALRLGGRETQYF.

The chain uses TRBV28 and TRBJ1-5; D perhaps matches TRBD1 (6 bases). CDR3 length equals 19 residues. V lost 6 bases to trimming and J lost 3 bases, with 27 bases between them. Germline CDR1 and CDR2: MDHEN and SYDVKM. The CDR3 bases are TGTGCCAGCAGCCCTTTCTCAGAAGCGGGGGGGCGGAACAATCAGCCCCAGCATTTT. Its protein product is CASSPFSEAGGRNNQPQHF.

The V gene is TRBV7-2, the J gene TRBJ2-5; D uncertain. CDR1 is SGHTA and CDR2 is FQGNSA in the germline V gene. Deletions cut 2 bases from V and 5 bases from J, with 9 bases between. The CDR3 is 13 residues long. The CDR3 DNA reads TGTGCCAGCAGCTTATTCGTTCGGGAGACCCAGTACTTC. Protein product: CASSLFVRETQYF.

The chain employs TRBV7-9 and TRBJ1-2, with D unclear. V lost 0 bases and J lost 2, with 7 bases in between. The germline V gene has CDR1 SEHNR and CDR2 FQNEAQ (reference sequence). This CDR3 is 14 amino acids long. The CDR3 loop is CASSLAVQNYGYTF. Here the CDR3 DNA reads TGTGCCAGCAGCTTAGCGGTACAGAACTATGGCTACACCTTC.

CDR3 DNA sequence: TGCGCCAGCAGCTTGGGGCTTGGCGGGGCCCCGGGAGGCTACACCTTC. Protein product: CASSLGLGGAPGGYTF. This sequence joins TRBV5-1 and TRBJ1-2; maybe TRBD1 (5 bases). The CDR3 contains 16 residues. CDR1 SGHRS and CDR2 YFSETQ come from the germline V gene. V gave up 0 bases and J gave up 8 bases, with 20 bases separating them.

In the case of this clone: This likely came from a read error, as a far larger clone is one base away. The chain couples TRBV28 to TRBJ1-1, with TRBD1 matching over 10 bases. The germline V gene encodes CDR1 MDHEN and CDR2 SYDVKM. This CDR3 comprises 15 residues. Trimming at V came to 2 bases and at J to 6 bases, leaving 6 bases not matched to a gene. For the CDR3, the DNA is TGTGCCAGCAGTTTACTGGACAGGGGGTTTCCTGAAGCTTTCTTT. Its protein product is CASSLLDRGFPEAFF.